The clone carrying this T cell receptor beta chain showed up just a few times. The antigen is unknown. In the library, individual cDNA molecules carried attached unique molecular identifiers. TCRdb reprocessed the 5' RACE reads with MiXCR, giving one entry per CDR3 protein. The sample holds more than 70,000 distinct CDR3 sequences, approximately 13% seen once. Germline lookup yields CDR1 LGHNA and CDR2 YNFKEQ. The length of the CDR3 is 16 residues. V lost 4 bases to trimming and J lost 5 bases; unmatched junction nucleotides: 10. The data originate from a study of early T cells in non-severe SARS-CoV-2 infection. At the level of the study: With bulk RNA from unsorted whole blood as input, sequencing yielded unpaired chains.

Regarding the study as a whole: In VDJdb matching, anti-spike CD8 responses were favored while private and CD4 specificities went missing.

Input material: whole blood. The J gene is TRBJ2-1, the V gene TRBV4-2, with 8 bases that match TRBD2. The sequence was collected from an adult who was a healthcare worker with PCR-confirmed SARS-CoV-2 infection or an uninfected control (not recorded which). CDR3 region: CASSPNSGAGDNEQFF. DNA for the CDR3: TGTGCCAGCAGCCCCAATAGCGGGGCGGGTGACAATGAGCAGTTCTTC.